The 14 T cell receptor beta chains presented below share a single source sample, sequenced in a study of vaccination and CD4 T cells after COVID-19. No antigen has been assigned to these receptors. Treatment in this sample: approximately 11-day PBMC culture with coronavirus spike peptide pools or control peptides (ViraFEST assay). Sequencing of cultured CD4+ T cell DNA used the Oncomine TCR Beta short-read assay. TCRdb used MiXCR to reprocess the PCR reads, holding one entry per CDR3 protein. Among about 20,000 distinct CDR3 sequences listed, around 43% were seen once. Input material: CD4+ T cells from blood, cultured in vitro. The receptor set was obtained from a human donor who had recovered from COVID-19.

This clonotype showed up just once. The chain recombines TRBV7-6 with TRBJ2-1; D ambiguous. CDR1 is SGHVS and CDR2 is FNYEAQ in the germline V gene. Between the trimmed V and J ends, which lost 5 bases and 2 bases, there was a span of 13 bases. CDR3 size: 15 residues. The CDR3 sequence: CASSPSIPPYNEQFF. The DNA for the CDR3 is TGTGCCAGCAGCCCCTCAATTCCTCCCTACAATGAGCAGTTCTTC.

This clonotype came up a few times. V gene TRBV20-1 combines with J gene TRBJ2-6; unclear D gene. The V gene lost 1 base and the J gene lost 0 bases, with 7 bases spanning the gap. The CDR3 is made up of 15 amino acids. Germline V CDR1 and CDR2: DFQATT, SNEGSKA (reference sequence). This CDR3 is CSARVQHSGANVLTF. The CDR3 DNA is TGCAGTGCTAGAGTGCAGCACTCTGGGGCCAACGTCCTGACTTTC.

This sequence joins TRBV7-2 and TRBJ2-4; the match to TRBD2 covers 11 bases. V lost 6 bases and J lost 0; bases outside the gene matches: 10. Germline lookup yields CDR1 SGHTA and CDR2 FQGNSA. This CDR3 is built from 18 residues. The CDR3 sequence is CASSRIAGGNLAKNIQYF. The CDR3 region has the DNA TGTGCCAGCAGTCGAATAGCGGGGGGGAACTTAGCCAAAAACATTCAGTACTTC.

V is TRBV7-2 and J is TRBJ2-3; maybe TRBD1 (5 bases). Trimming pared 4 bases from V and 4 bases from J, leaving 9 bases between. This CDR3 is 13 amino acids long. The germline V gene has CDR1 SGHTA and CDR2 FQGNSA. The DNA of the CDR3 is TGTGCCAGCAGCTCAGTAGGGGCAGATACGCAGTATTTT. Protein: CASSSVGADTQYF. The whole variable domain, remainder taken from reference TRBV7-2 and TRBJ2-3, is GAGVSQSPSNKVTEKGKDVELRCDPISGHTALYWYRQSLGQGLEFLIYFQGNSAPDKSGLPSDRFSAERTGGSVSTLTIQRTQQEDSAVYLCASSSVGADTQYFGPGTRLTVL.

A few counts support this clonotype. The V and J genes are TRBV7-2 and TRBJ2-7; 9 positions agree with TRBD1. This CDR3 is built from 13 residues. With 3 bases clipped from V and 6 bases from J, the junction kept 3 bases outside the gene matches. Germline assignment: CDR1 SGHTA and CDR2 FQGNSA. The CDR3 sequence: CASSLDRGREQYF. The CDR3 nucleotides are TGTGCCAGCAGCTTGGACAGGGGCCGCGAGCAGTACTTC.

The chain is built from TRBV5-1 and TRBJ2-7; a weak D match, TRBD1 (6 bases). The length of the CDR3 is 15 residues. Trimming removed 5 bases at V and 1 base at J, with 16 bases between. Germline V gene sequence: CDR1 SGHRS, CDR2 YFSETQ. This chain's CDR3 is CASSRAWGTSYEQYF. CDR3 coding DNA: TGCGCCAGCAGTAGAGCGTGGGGGACATCCTACGAGCAGTACTTC.

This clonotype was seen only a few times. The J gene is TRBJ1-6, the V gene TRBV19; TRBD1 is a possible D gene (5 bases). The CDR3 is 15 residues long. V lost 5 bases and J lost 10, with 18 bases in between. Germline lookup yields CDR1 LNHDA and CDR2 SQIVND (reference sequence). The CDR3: CASSPTTDLKSPLHF. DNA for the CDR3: TGTGCCAGTAGTCCAACGACAGACCTCAAGTCACCCCTCCACTTT.

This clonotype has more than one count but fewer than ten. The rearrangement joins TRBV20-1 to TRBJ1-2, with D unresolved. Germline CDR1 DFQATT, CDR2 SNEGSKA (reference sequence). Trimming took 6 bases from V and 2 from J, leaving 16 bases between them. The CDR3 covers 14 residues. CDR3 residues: CSAPGRAGNYGYTF. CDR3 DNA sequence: TGCAGTGCCCCGGGGAGGGCTGGGAACTATGGCTACACCTTC.

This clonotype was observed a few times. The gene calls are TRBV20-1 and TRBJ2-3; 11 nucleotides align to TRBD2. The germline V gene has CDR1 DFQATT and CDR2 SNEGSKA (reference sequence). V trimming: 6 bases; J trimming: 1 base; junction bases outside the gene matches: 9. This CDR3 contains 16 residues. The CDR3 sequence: CSARASGGPGTDTQYF. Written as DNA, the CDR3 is TGCAGTGCCCGGGCTAGCGGGGGGCCGGGCACAGATACGCAGTATTTT.

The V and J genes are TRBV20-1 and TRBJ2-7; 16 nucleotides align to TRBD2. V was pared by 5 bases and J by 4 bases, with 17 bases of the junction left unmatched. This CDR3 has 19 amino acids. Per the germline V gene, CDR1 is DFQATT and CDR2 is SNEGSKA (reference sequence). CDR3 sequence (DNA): TGCAGTGCTCAAAGACCGGGACTAGCGGGAGGGAGTGTTATTTACGAGCAGTACTTC. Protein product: CSAQRPGLAGGSVIYEQYF.

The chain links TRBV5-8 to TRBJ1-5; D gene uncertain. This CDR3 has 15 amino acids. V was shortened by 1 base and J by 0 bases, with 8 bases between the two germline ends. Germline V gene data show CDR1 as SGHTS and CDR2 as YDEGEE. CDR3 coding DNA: TGTGCCAGCAGCTTGACGGTGTATAGCAATCAGCCCCAGCATTTT. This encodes CASSLTVYSNQPQHF. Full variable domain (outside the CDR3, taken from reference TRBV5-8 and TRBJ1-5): EAGVTQSPTHLIKTRGQQATLRCSPISGHTSVYWYQQALGLGLQFLLWYDEGEERNRGNFPPRFSGRQFPNYSSELNVNALELEDSALYLCASSLTVYSNQPQHFGDGTRLSIL.

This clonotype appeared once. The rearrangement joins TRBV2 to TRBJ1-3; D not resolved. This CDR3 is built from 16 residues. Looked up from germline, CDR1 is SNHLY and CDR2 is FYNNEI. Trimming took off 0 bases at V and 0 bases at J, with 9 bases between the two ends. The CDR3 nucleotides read TGTGCCAGCAGTGAAGCGGACTTCTACTCTGGAAACACCATATATTTT. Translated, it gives CASSEADFYSGNTIYF.

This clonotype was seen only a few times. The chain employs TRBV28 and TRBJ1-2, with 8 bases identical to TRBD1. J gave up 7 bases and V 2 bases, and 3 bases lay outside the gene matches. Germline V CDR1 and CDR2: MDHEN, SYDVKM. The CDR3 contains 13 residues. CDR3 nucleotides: TGTGCCAGCAGTTTAGGACAGGGCCCTGGCTACACCTTC. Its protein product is CASSLGQGPGYTF.

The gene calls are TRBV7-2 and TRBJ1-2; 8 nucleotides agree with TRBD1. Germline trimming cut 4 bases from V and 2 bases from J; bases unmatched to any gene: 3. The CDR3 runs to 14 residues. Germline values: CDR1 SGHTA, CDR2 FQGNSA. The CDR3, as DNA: TGTGCCAGCAGCTCGACAGGGGCCAACTATGGCTACACCTTC. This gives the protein CASSSTGANYGYTF.